One sample yielded the 19 T cell receptor beta chains listed below, sequenced in a study of T-cell memory formation after mild COVID-19. TCRdb re-called the 5' RACE reads with MiXCR, one entry per CDR3 protein. The table records under 300,000 distinct CDR3 sequences, 9.4% of them present only once. The sample taken for sequencing was PBMCs or a T cell subset sorted from them (not recorded which). Source of these receptors: a man between 18 and 29 years old who had mild COVID-19 (a few samples of this study predate the infection). Cell type and time point are not known.

This clonotype was counted ten times or more. The CDR3 region is CASSFLLYRGKNYGYTF. The CDR3 DNA sequence: TGTGCCAGCAGTTTCCTTCTCTACAGGGGGAAGAACTATGGCTACACCTTC. The chain recombines TRBV12-3 or TRBV12-4 with TRBJ1-2, with 8 bases lining up with TRBD1. This CDR3 is built from 17 residues. With V trimmed by 3 bases and J by 2 bases, 11 bases remained unmatched.

This chain joins TRBV20-1 and TRBJ2-1; D perhaps matches TRBD2 (7 bases). V lost 5 bases and J 10 bases, leaving 15 bases between the germline ends. Germline V lookup: CDR1 DFQATT, CDR2 SNEGSKA (reference sequence). CDR3 length equals 12 residues. The CDR3 DNA sequence: TGCAGTGCTCGGGGGGCCTTCGGGGAGCAGTTCTTC. Translating gives CSARGAFGEQFF.

There are a few counts of this clonotype. The DNA of the CDR3 is TGCAGTGCTAGAAGGGTTTTGGGGGGAGGCACCATATATTTT. It codes for CSARRVLGGGTIYF. V usage is TRBV20-1 and J usage is TRBJ1-3, with a possible D match to TRBD1 (5 bases). Trimming stripped 2 bases from V and 9 bases from J, with 17 bases between. Germline V gives CDR1 DFQATT, CDR2 SNEGSKA (reference sequence). The length of the CDR3 is 14 residues.

The genes are TRBV9 and TRBJ1-2, with a tentative D call TRBD1 (6 bases). Trimming took 0 bases from V and 6 from J, leaving 24 bases between them. The germline V gene has CDR1 SGDLS and CDR2 YYNGEE. The CDR3 is 18 residues long. The DNA for the CDR3 is TGTGCCAGCAGCGTAGACGAAGGGTGGAGGGTACAGGGAAATGGCTACACCTTC. Its translation: CASSVDEGWRVQGNGYTF.

This clonotype was seen only a few times. V and J are TRBV3-1 and TRBJ2-2, with D unclear. The ends were cut back, 1 base at V and 7 bases at J, with 4 bases in the middle. The CDR3 totals 12 residues. CDR1 is LGHDT and CDR2 is YNNKEL in the germline V gene (reference sequence). CDR3 sequence reads: CASSQVVGELFF. The CDR3 nucleotides are TGTGCCAGCAGCCAAGTCGTCGGGGAGCTGTTTTTT. Together with reference TRBV3-1 and TRBJ2-2, the CDR3 gives the full variable domain: DTAVSQTPKYLVTQMGNDKSIKCEQNLGHDTMYWYKQDSKKFLKIMFSYNNKELIINETVPNRFSPKSPDKAHLNLHINSLELGDSAVYFCASSQVVGELFFGEGSRLTVL.

This chain connects TRBV29-1 to TRBJ2-5, with TRBD2 as a possible D gene (5 bases). This CDR3 has 13 residues. CDR1 SQVTM and CDR2 ANQGSEA come from the germline V gene. The V gene lost 5 bases and the J gene lost 5 bases, with 15 bases spanning the gap. For the CDR3, the DNA is TGCAGCGTTATCCGGACCGGCGGGGAGACCCAGTACTTC. Its translation is CSVIRTGGETQYF.

A note on this clonotype: This may be a read error, as it is one base from a much larger clone. The rearrangement links TRBV7-9 to TRBJ1-4; no clear D. Trimming left V 5 bases short and J 7 bases short, with 8 bases between. The CDR3 has 12 residues. Per germline, CDR1 SEHNR and CDR2 FQNEAQ (reference sequence). CDR3 loop: CASSHSGEKLFF. The CDR3 DNA reads TGTGCCAGCAGCCATTCTGGTGAAAAACTGTTTTTT.

The V and J genes are TRBV20-1 and TRBJ1-1, with TRBD1 matching 9 bases. The CDR3 is 16 residues long. The V and J ends lost 3 bases and 0 bases, in that order; junction bases with no gene match: 8. Per the germline V gene, CDR1 is DFQATT and CDR2 is SNEGSKA (reference sequence). The CDR3 nucleotides are TGCAGTGCTAGGGGACAGGGCCGGGGGGTGAACACTGAAGCTTTCTTT. As protein: CSARGQGRGVNTEAFF.

In its sample, this clonotype was seen many times. The chain combines TRBV6-5 with TRBJ2-1; 7 bases are a match to TRBD1. Germline CDR1 MNHEY, CDR2 SVGAGI. The V segment lost 6 bases and the J segment 7 bases; nucleotides outside the gene matches: 3. This CDR3 is built from 12 residues. In DNA, the CDR3 is TGTGCCAGCAGACCACAGGGGAATGAGCAGTTCTTC. This codes for CASRPQGNEQFF.

This sequence joins TRBV9 and TRBJ1-5; 7 bases align to TRBD1. The ends lost 3 bases at V and 0 bases at J; junction bases unmatched: 3. From germline, CDR1 is SGDLS and CDR2 YYNGEE. The CDR3 runs to 15 residues. CDR3 loop: CASSETGDSNQPQHF. Written as DNA, the CDR3 is TGTGCCAGCAGCGAAACAGGGGATAGCAATCAGCCCCAGCATTTT.

The chain is built from TRBV10-3 and TRBJ2-7, with 7 bases matching TRBD1. Per germline, CDR1 ENHRY and CDR2 SYGVKD. V trimming: 8 bases; J trimming: 2 bases; junction bases outside the gene matches: 3. The CDR3 has 12 amino acids. CDR3 residues: CAIGQVPYEQYF. CDR3 coding DNA: TGTGCCATCGGACAGGTCCCCTACGAGCAGTACTTC.

In this sample, this clonotype turned up a few times. J is TRBJ2-3 and V is TRBV4-1; D gene uncertain. With 0 bases removed from V and 2 bases from J, the gap between germline ends came to 6 bases. The CDR3 sequence is 14 residues long. Germline V gene lookup returns CDR1 MGHRA and CDR2 YSYEKL. CDR3 DNA: TGCGCCAGCAGCCAAGAGGTTAACACAGATACGCAGTATTTT. Its protein product is CASSQEVNTDTQYF.

The genes are TRBV20-1 and TRBJ1-6, with 7 bases lining up with TRBD1. The CDR3 loop spans 13 amino acids. In germline, CDR1 is DFQATT, CDR2 SNEGSKA (reference sequence). The junction had 8 bases not matched to a gene; V was cut back by 8 bases and J by 7 bases. The CDR3 spells CSQRDRENSPLHF. Here the CDR3 DNA reads TGCAGTCAGAGGGACAGAGAAAATTCACCCCTCCACTTT.

The rearrangement joins TRBV18 to TRBJ2-2; possible D gene TRBD1, 5 bases. The germline CDR1 and CDR2 sequences are KGHSH and LQKENI. The CDR3 has 14 residues. V was shortened by 6 bases and J by 2 bases, with 10 bases between the two germline ends. The CDR3 region has the DNA TGTGCCAGCTCGTCAGACAGAAACACCGGGGAGCTGTTTTTT. It codes for CASSSDRNTGELFF.

This clonotype was observed a few times. V gene TRBV3-1 combines with J gene TRBJ1-3; no clear D. With 3 bases removed from V and 0 bases from J, the gap between germline ends came to 9 bases. Germline V gene data show CDR1 as LGHDT and CDR2 as YNNKEL (reference sequence). The CDR3 runs 15 residues. CDR3 DNA sequence: TGTGCCAGCAGCCAGGGCAGCCGCTCTGGAAACACCATATATTTT. Protein: CASSQGSRSGNTIYF.

This chain links TRBV5-1 with TRBJ1-2; TRBD1 matches at 8 bases. Germline V gene data show CDR1 as SGHRS and CDR2 as YFSETQ. V shed 0 bases, J shed 4 bases, and the junction held 2 bases outside the gene matches. The CDR3 extends over 14 amino acids. The CDR3 sequence is CASSLDRGAYGYTF. DNA for the CDR3: TGCGCCAGCAGCTTGGACAGGGGGGCCTATGGCTACACCTTC.

The gene calls are TRBV20-1 and TRBJ1-6; D ambiguous. Germline CDR1 reads DFQATT; CDR2 reads SNEGSKA (reference sequence). The length of the CDR3 is 12 residues. CDR3: CRGGLIDSPLHF. CDR3 DNA sequence: TGCAGAGGAGGGTTGATAGATTCACCCCTCCACTTT.

This chain connects TRBV12-3 or TRBV12-4 to TRBJ2-1; 10 nucleotides agree with TRBD2. CDR3 size: 15 residues. The trim removed 1 base at V and 6 bases at J, leaving 3 bases unmatched. The CDR3 bases are TGTGCCAGCAGTTTAGTACTAGCGGGGCGCAATGAGCAGTTCTTC. Translated: CASSLVLAGRNEQFF.

The V gene is TRBV7-2, the J gene TRBJ2-6; D gene uncertain. The germline V gene has CDR1 SGHTA and CDR2 FQGNSA. V was pared by 5 bases and J by 4 bases, with 15 bases between. The CDR3 loop spans 16 amino acids. The CDR3 DNA is TGTGCCAGCAGCCCCTGGACCGCTCAGGGGGCCAACGTCCTGACTTTC. It encodes CASSPWTAQGANVLTF.